This T cell receptor (beta chain) was profiled in a study of cytomegalovirus exposure and HLA in healthy donors. About this clone itself: Its antigen is not identified.

The CDR3 has 13 residues. The germline gives CDR1 SGHRS, CDR2 YFSETQ. The V and J ends lost 4 bases and 9 bases, in that order; junction bases with no gene match: 6. The study's findings and limits: Many donors carried some public TCRs, although rarity characterized most TCR sequences. First-cohort TCR clusters tended to co-occur in the 90 to 150 validation repertoires, a later analysis found.

The protocol was immunoSEQ multiplex PCR, while the TCRdb copy is restricted to in-frame clones and leaves out a portion. The table has tens of thousands of clones, approximately 94% seen once; the top ten hold about 4.3%. The donors were part of the validation cohort of 120 or so subjects. That cohort was separate from the first cohort, which comprised roughly 670 subjects. The sample comprised PBMCs. The chain is built from TRBV5-1 and TRBJ2-1; TRBD1 agrees at 8 bases. This receptor was obtained from a man between 18 and 29 years old in good health and CMV-seropositive. CDR3 sequence (DNA): TGCGCCAGCAGCCTCGGACAGGGCGGTGAGCAGTTCTTC. Translation gives CASSLGQGGEQFF.